A single sample is the source of the 4 T cell receptor beta chains below, sequenced in a study of T cell responses to AZD1222 COVID-19 vaccine. The table came from immunoSEQ multiplex PCR; TCRdb's copy has only in-frame clones and leaves some out. The table records some 180,000 clones, roughly 93% of them present only once. Sequencing used peripheral blood, obtained 28 days after the second dose of the MenACWY control vaccine. The receptor set was obtained from an adult who received the MenACWY meningococcal vaccine as a control.

V is TRBV11-1 and J is TRBJ2-5, with a possible D match to TRBD1 (7 bases). There are 16 residues in the CDR3. Trimming took off 5 bases at V and 1 base at J, with 17 bases between the two ends. Germline V gives CDR1 SGHAT, CDR2 FQDESV (reference sequence). This CDR3 is CASSRRGQTSQETQYF. CDR3 sequence (DNA): TGTGCCAGCAGCCGGCGGGGACAGACAAGCCAAGAGACCCAGTACTTC. The variable domain in full, completed from reference TRBV11-1 and TRBJ2-5, reads EAEVAQSPRYKITEKSQAVAFWCDPISGHATLYWYRQILGQGPELLVQFQDESVVDDSQLPKDRFSAERLKGVDSTLKIQPAELGDSAMYLCASSRRGQTSQETQYFGPGTRLLVL.

The gene calls are TRBV27 and TRBJ2-1, with D tentatively TRBD1 (6 bases). The CDR3 consists of 14 residues. Between the trimmed V and J ends, which lost 10 bases and 4 bases, there was a span of 17 bases. Germline V CDR1 and CDR2: MNHEY, SMNVEV (reference sequence). In DNA, the CDR3 is TGTGCCACTAGGGGCCGGGACACATACAATGAGCAGTTCTTC. Encoded protein: CATRGRDTYNEQFF.

This clone appeared once. V is TRBV6-5 and J is TRBJ2-1; D possibly matches TRBD1 or TRBD2 (6 bases each). Germline V gene sequence: CDR1 MNHEY, CDR2 SVGAGI. This CDR3 contains 15 residues. V was trimmed by 6 bases and J by 0 bases, leaving 12 bases between them. Here the CDR3 DNA reads TGTGCCAGCAGCAGGGGACTCGGCTCCTACAATGAGCAGTTCTTC. Translating gives CASSRGLGSYNEQFF.

This chain connects TRBV7-8 to TRBJ2-2; perhaps D is TRBD1 or TRBD2 (5 bases each). Looked up from germline, CDR1 is SGHVS and CDR2 is FQNEAQ. Trimming left V 2 bases short and J 2 bases short, with 9 bases between. The CDR3 covers 15 residues. CDR3 region: CASSLLGGNTGELFF. The CDR3 coding sequence is TGTGCCAGCAGCTTACTTGGGGGAAACACCGGGGAGCTGTTTTTT.